The source of this T cell receptor (beta chain) is a study of spatial heterogeneity in lung cancer. The wider study: Across tumor regions, counts of TCR transcripts showed a strong correlation with a T cell module score derived from matched bulk RNA-seq.

Time point specified: sample taken at primary tumor resection. Whole RNA came from tumor, nontumor lung or frozen PBMC and was sequenced without being sorted. This clonotype was seen ten or more times. Its antigen is unidentified. The germline V gene encodes CDR1 SGHVS and CDR2 FQNEAQ. The CDR3 consists of 12 residues. V was pared by 2 bases and J by 5 bases, with 4 bases between. TCRdb ran MiXCR on the 5' RACE reads and lists one entry per CDR3 protein. The sample has roughly 19,000 distinct CDR3 sequences, 4.5% to 7% seen once. Findings and caveats of the study: For expanded intratumoral alpha and beta TCRs, counts tracked tumor mutation counts. Regional and ubiquitous nonsynonymous mutations were tracked by counts of regional and ubiquitous expanded TCRs, respectively.

This clonotype was sampled from a female donor with early-stage non-small cell lung cancer. Specimen: lung tumor tissue, collected at surgery. This chain uses TRBV7-8 with TRBJ1-5; no reliable D call. The CDR3 DNA is TGTGCCAGCAGCTTACATGATCAGCCCCAGCATTTT. It yields the protein CASSLHDQPQHF. Using reference TRBV7-8 and TRBJ1-5 for the parts outside the CDR3, the full variable domain is GAGVSQSPRYKVAKRGQDVALRCDPISGHVSLFWYQQALGQGPEFLTYFQNEAQLDKSGLPSDRFFAERPEGSVSTLKIQRTQQEDSAVYLCASSLHDQPQHFGDGTRLSIL.